Below, 9 T cell receptor beta chains from the same sample are listed, as sequenced in a study of T-cell memory formation after mild COVID-19. TCRdb re-analysed the 5' RACE reads in MiXCR, keeping a single row per CDR3 protein. The sample shows 350,000 to 500,000 distinct CDR3 sequences, more than 20% of them seen only once. The material sequenced was PBMCs or a T cell subset sorted from them (not recorded which). The source of these receptors is an adult woman who had mild COVID-19 (a few samples of this study predate the infection). Cell type and time point are not known.

J is TRBJ1-5 and V is TRBV7-9, with unresolved D. The germline V gene has CDR1 SEHNR and CDR2 FQNEAQ (reference sequence). This CDR3 comprises 17 residues. V lost 1 base to trimming and J lost 0 bases, with 13 bases between them. Here the CDR3 reads CASSLGTSSFSNQPQHF. CDR3 nucleotide sequence: TGTGCCAGCAGCTTAGGGACCAGTAGTTTTAGCAATCAGCCCCAGCATTTT.

V gene TRBV15 combines with J gene TRBJ2-7; 7 bases agree with TRBD1. This CDR3 spans 15 amino acids. From germline, CDR1 is LNHNV and CDR2 YYDKDF (reference sequence). The junction had 6 bases not matched to a gene; V was cut back by 0 bases and J by 4 bases. The CDR3 nucleotides read TGTGCCACCAGCAGAGAGATCGCAGGGGGATACGAGCAGTACTTC. It encodes CATSREIAGGYEQYF.

V is TRBV29-1 and J is TRBJ1-2; TRBD1 is a possible D gene (6 bases). The CDR3 consists of 15 residues. The germline V and J ends were trimmed by 4 bases and 3 bases, with 18 bases remaining between them. CDR1 SQVTM and CDR2 ANQGSEA come from the germline V gene. CDR3 sequence: CSVGGLSGMDYGYTF. The CDR3 DNA is TGCAGCGTTGGGGGGCTTTCGGGTATGGACTATGGCTACACCTTC.

The count of this clonotype is one. The chain is built from TRBV12-3 or TRBV12-4 and TRBJ2-2; TRBD1 is a possible D gene (7 bases). The CDR3 has 15 residues. V lost 6 bases, J lost 4 bases, and 15 bases lay in between. CDR3 amino acids: CASRTPGGGTGELFF. The CDR3 bases are TGTGCCAGCAGGACCCCAGGGGGAGGCACCGGGGAGCTGTTTTTT.

The table lists this clonotype with a few counts. The chain carries TRBV14 and TRBJ2-5; the D is unclear. V was clipped by 1 base and J by 5 bases, with 11 bases between them. Germline V CDR1 and CDR2: SGHDN, FVKESK. This CDR3 is 14 amino acids long. The CDR3 loop reads CASSQVGLLETQYF. CDR3 bases: TGTGCCAGCAGCCAAGTGGGTCTCCTCGAGACCCAGTACTTC. Full variable domain (remainder filled in from reference TRBV14 and TRBJ2-5): EAGVTQFPSHSVIEKGQTVTLRCDPISGHDNLYWYRRVMGKEIKFLLHFVKESKQDESGMPNNRFLAERTGGTYSTLKVQPAELEDSGVYFCASSQVGLLETQYFGPGTRLLVL.

This clonotype has more than one count but fewer than ten. The chain joins TRBV19 to TRBJ2-3; TRBD2 matches at 14 bases. The germline V gene encodes CDR1 LNHDA and CDR2 SQIVND (reference sequence). The CDR3 has 16 amino acids. V shed 3 bases, J shed 6 bases, and the junction held 5 bases outside the gene matches. The DNA for the CDR3 is TGTGCCAGTAGTATCGGGACTAGCGGGAGTACTGATACGCAGTATTTT. Encoded protein: CASSIGTSGSTDTQYF.

This chain joins TRBV5-1 and TRBJ1-6, with D hard to call. With 4 bases removed from V and 7 bases from J, the gap between germline ends came to 9 bases. The CDR3 runs to 13 residues. Germline CDR1 and CDR2: SGHRS and YFSETQ. DNA of the CDR3: TGCGCCAGCAGCCTCGGACGGAATTCACCCCTCCACTTT. Its protein product is CASSLGRNSPLHF.

This clonotype has a handful of counts. The V and J genes are TRBV15 and TRBJ1-3; 10 positions agree with TRBD1. The CDR3 is 17 amino acids. Per germline, CDR1 LNHNV and CDR2 YYDKDF (reference sequence). The trim removed 0 bases at V and 2 bases at J, leaving 4 bases unmatched. CDR3 sequence: CATSREPGQGTGNTIYF. DNA of the CDR3: TGTGCCACCAGCAGAGAGCCGGGACAGGGGACTGGAAACACCATATATTTT. The full variable domain, its missing parts supplied by reference TRBV15 and TRBJ1-3, is DAMVIQNPRYQVTQFGKPVTLSCSQTLNHNVMYWYQQKSSQAPKLLFHYYDKDFNNEADTPDNFQSRRPNTSFCFLDIRSPGLGDTAMYLCATSREPGQGTGNTIYFGEGSWLTVV.

The chain links TRBV12-3 or TRBV12-4 to TRBJ1-1, with no clear D. V lost 7 bases to trimming and J lost 2 bases, with 11 bases between them. This CDR3 has 13 amino acids. This CDR3 is CASNSGPNTEAFF. The CDR3 nucleotides read TGTGCCAGCAATTCCGGACCAAACACTGAAGCTTTCTTT.